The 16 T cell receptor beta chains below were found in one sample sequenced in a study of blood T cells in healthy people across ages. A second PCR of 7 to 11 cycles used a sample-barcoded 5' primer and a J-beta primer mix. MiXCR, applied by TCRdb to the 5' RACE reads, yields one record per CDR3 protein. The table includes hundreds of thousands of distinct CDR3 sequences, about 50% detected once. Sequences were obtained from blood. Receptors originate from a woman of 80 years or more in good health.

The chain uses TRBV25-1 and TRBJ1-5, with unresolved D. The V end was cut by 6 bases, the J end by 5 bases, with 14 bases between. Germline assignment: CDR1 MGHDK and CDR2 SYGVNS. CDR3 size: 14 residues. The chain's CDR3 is CASRVGRIDQPQHF. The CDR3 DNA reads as TGTGCCAGCAGAGTCGGACGGATCGATCAGCCCCAGCATTTT.

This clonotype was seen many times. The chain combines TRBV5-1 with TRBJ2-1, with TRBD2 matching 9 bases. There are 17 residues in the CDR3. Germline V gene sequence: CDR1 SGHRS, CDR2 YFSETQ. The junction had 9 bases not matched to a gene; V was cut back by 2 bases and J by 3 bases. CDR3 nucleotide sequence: TGCGCCAGCAGCTTAGGCCTAGCGGGACACAACTACAATGAGCAGTTCTTC. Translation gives CASSLGLAGHNYNEQFF.

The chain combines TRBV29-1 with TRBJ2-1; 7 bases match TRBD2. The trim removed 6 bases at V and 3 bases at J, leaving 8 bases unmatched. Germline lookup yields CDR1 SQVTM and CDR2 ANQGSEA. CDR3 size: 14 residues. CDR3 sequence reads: CSVPAGSNYNEQFF. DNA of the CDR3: TGCAGCGTCCCAGCGGGGAGCAACTACAATGAGCAGTTCTTC.

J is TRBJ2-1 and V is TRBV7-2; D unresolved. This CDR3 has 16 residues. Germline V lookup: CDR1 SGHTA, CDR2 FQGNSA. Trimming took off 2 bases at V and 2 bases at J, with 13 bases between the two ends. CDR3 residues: CASSLSPSSPYNEQFF. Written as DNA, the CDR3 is TGTGCCAGCAGCTTATCCCCCTCCAGCCCCTACAATGAGCAGTTCTTC.

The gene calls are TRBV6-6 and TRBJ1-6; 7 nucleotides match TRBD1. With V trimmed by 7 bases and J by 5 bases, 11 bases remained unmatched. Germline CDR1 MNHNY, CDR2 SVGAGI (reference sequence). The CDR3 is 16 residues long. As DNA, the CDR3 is TGTGCCAGCACCACCCCACCAACAGGGGATAATTCACCCCTCCACTTT. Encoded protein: CASTTPPTGDNSPLHF.

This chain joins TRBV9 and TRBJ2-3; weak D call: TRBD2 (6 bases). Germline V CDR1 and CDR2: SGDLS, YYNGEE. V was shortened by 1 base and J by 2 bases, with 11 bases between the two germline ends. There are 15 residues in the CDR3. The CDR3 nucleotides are TGTGCCAGCAGCGTATGGGCGGGGACCACAGATACGCAGTATTTT. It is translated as CASSVWAGTTDTQYF.

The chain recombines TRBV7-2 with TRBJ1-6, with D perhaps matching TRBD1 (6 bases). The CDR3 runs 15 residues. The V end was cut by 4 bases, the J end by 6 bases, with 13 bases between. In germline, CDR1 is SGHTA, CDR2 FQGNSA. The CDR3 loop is CASSSTGQSNSPLHF. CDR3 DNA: TGTGCCAGCAGCTCGACAGGACAAAGTAATTCACCCCTCCACTTT.

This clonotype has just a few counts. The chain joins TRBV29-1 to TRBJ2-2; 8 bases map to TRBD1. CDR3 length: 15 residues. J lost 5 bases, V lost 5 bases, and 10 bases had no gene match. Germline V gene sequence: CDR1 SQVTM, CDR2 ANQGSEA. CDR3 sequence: CSVKTPGQETGELFF. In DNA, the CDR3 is TGCAGCGTTAAAACGCCGGGACAGGAGACCGGGGAGCTGTTTTTT.

The chain's CDR3 is CASSGIAKLGSYEQYF. Written as DNA, the CDR3 is TGTGCCAGCAGTGGGATAGCAAAACTGGGATCCTACGAGCAGTACTTC. The rearrangement uses TRBV25-1 and TRBJ2-7; D unclear. The CDR3 spans 16 residues. CDR1 MGHDK and CDR2 SYGVNS come from the germline V gene. Trimming pared 4 bases from V and 1 base from J, leaving 17 bases between.

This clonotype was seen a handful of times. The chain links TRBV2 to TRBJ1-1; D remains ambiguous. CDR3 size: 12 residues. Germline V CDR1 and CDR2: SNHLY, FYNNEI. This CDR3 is CAKTSGNTEAFF. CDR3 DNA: TGTGCGAAGACTTCAGGGAACACTGAAGCTTTCTTT.

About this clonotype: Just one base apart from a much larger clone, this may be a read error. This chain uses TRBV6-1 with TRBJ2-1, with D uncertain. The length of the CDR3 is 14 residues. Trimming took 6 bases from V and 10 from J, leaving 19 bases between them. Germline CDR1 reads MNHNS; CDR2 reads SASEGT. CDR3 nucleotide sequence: TGTGCCAGCAGGATAGATATTTCCTCCTACGAGCAGTTCTTC. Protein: CASRIDISSYEQFF.

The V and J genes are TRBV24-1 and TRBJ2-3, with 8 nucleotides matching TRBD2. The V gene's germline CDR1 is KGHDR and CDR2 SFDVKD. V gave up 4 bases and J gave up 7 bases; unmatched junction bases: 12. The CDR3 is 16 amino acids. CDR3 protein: CATSDPGRGARNTQYF. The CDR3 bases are TGTGCCACCAGTGACCCCGGGAGGGGGGCACGGAATACGCAGTATTTT.

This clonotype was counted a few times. This CDR3 reads CASSQGRGGETQYF. The CDR3 DNA is TGTGCCAGCAGCCAAGGGCGGGGGGGAGAGACCCAGTACTTC. The J gene is TRBJ2-5, the V gene TRBV7-2, with 9 bases that match TRBD2. This CDR3 has 14 residues. CDR1 and CDR2 (germline): SGHTA, FQGNSA. The J segment lost 4 bases and the V segment lost 5 bases, leaving 5 bases of the junction unmatched.

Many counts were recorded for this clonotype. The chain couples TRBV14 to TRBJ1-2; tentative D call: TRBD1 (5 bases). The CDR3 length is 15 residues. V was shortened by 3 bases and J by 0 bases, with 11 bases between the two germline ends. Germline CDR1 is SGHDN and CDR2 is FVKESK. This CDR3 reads CASSQTSGSNYGYTF. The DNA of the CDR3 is TGTGCCAGCAGCCAGACGTCAGGGTCTAACTATGGCTACACCTTC.

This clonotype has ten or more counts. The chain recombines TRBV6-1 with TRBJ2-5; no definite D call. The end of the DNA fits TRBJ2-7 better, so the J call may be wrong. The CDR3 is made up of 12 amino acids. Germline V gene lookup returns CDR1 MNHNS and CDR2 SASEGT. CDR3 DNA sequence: TGTGCCAGCAGTGAACTTTGGGGCGAGCAGTACTTC. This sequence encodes CASSELWGEQYF.

In DNA, the CDR3 is TGTGCCACCAGCAGAACACTAGCGGGAGGCGCAGATACGCAGTATTTT. This codes for CATSRTLAGGADTQYF. V is TRBV15 and J is TRBJ2-3, with TRBD2 matching over 12 bases. With V trimmed by 2 bases and J by 4 bases, 4 bases remained unmatched. CDR1 and CDR2 (germline): LNHNV, YYDKDF (reference sequence). The CDR3 totals 16 residues.